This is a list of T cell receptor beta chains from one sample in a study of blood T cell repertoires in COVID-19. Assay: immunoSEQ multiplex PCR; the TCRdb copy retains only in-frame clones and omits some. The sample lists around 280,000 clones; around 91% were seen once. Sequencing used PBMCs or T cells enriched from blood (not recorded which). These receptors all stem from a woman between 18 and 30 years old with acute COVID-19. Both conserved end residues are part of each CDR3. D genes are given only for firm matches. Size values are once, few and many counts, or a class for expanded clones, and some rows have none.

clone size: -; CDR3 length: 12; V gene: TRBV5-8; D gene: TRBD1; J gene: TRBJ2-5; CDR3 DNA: TGTGCCAGCAGACCTACAGGGGGGACCCAGTACTTC; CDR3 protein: CASRPTGGTQYF
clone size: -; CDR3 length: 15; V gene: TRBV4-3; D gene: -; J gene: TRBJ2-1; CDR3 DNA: TGCGCCAGCAGCCAAGGTAGCGGAATCTACAATGAGCAGTTCTTC; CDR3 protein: CASSQGSGIYNEQFF
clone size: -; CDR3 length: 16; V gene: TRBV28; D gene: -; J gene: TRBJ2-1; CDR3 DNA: TGTGCCAGCAGCCCACGACCCTGGAGCTCCTACAATGAGCAGTTCTTC; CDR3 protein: CASSPRPWSSYNEQFF
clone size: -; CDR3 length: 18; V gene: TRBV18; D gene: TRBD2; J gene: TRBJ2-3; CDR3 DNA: TGTGCCAGCTCACCTAGCGTCATTAGCGGGAGGGCCCCAGATACGCAGTATTTT; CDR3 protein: CASSPSVISGRAPDTQYF
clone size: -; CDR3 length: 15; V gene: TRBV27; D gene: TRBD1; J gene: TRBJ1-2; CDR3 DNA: TGTGCCAGCAGTCAGGGACCGACAGGGGCGCTGGGCTACACCTTC; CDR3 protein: CASSQGPTGALGYTF
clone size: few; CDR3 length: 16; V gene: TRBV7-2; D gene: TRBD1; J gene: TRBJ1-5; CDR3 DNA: TGTGCCAGCAGCCAGGGGGTTGACAGGGAATGGTGGCCCCAGCATTTT; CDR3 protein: CASSQGVDREWWPQHF
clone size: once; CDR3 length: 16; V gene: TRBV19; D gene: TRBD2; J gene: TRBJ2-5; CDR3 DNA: TGTGCCAGTAGCTCCGAAAGACTAGCGGGAGCGGAGACCCAGTACTTC; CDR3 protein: CASSSERLAGAETQYF
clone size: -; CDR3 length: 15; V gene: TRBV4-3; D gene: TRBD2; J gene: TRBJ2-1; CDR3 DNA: TGCGCCAGCAGCCACGGACTAGCGGTCTACAATGAGCAGTTCTTC; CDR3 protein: CASSHGLAVYNEQFF
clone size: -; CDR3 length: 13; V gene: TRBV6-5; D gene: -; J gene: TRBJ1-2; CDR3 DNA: TGTGCCAGCAGTTGGGGACAAGGAGGTGGCTACACCTTC; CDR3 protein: CASSWGQGGGYTF
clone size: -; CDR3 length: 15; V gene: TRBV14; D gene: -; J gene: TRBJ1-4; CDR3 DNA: TGTGCCAGCAGCCAAGGGCAGGCAACTAATGAAAAACTGTTTTTT; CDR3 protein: CASSQGQATNEKLFF
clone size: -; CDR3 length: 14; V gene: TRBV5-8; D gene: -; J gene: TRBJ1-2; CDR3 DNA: TGTGCCAGCAGCTTAACAGGGTCCCCACATGGCTACACCTTC; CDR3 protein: CASSLTGSPHGYTF
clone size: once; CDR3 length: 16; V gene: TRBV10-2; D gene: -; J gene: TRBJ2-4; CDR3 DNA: TGCGCCAGCAGTGATTGGGGGGAGTGGGCCAAAAACATTCAGTACTTC; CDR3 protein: CASSDWGEWAKNIQYF
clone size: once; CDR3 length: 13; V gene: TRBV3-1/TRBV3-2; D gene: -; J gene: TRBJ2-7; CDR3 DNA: TGTGCCAGCAGCCATAGGACTAACTACGAGCAGTACTTC; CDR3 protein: CASSHRTNYEQYF
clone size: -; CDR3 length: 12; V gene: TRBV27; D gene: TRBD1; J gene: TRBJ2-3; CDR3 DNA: TGTGCCAGCAGTTTCCGGACAGGAGGGCAGTATTTT; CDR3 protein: CASSFRTGGQYF
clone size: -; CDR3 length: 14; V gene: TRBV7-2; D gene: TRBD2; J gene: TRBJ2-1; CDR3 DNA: TGTGCCAGCAGAGACTCAAGCGGGATGAATGAGCAGTTCTTC; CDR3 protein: CASRDSSGMNEQFF
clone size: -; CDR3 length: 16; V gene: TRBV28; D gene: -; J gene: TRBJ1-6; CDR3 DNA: TGTGCCAGCAGTTTAAGGGAGTTCTCCTATAATTCACCCCTCCACTTT; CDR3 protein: CASSLREFSYNSPLHF
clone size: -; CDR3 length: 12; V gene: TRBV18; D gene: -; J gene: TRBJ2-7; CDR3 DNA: TGTGCCAGCTCATCGCCAGCCTACGAGCAGTACTTC; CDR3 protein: CASSSPAYEQYF
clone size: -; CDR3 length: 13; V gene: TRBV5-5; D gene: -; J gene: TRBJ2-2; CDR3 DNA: TGTGCCAGCAGCTTGGTTGCGGACAGGGAGCTGTTTTTT; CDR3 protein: CASSLVADRELFF
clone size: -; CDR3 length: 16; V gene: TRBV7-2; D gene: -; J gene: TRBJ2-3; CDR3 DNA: TGTGCCAGCAGCTTAGGGAGCGGGCCGTACACAGATACGCAGTATTTT; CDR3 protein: CASSLGSGPYTDTQYF
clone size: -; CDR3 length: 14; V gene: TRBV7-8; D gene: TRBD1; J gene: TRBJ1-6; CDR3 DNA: TGTGCCAGCAGCTACGGGACAGGAGGGACACCCCTCCACTTT; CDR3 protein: CASSYGTGGTPLHF
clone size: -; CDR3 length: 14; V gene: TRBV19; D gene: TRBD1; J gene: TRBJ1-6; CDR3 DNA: TGTGCCAGTAGCCCTGGGACAGAGACTTCACCCCTCCACTTT; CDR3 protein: CASSPGTETSPLHF
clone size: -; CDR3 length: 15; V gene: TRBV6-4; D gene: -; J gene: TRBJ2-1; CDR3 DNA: TGTGCCAGCAGTGACTCTGGTAGCTCCTACAATGAGCAGTTCTTC; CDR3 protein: CASSDSGSSYNEQFF
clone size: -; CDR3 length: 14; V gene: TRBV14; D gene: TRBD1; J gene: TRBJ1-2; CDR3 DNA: TGTGCCAGCAGCCCCGGGCAGGGGGCCTATGGCTACACCTTC; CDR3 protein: CASSPGQGAYGYTF
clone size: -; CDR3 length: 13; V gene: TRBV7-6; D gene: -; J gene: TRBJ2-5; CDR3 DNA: TGTGCCAGCAGCCAGGGGGGCGGGAAGACCCAGTACTTC; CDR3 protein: CASSQGGGKTQYF
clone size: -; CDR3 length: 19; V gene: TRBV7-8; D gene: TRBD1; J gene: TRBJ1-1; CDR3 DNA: TGTGCCAGCAGCTACCGACTCGGGACAGGGGGGACCATGAACACTGAAGCTTTCTTT; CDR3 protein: CASSYRLGTGGTMNTEAFF
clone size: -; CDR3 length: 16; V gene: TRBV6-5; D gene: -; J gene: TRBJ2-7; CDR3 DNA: TGTGCCAGCAGTTACTCGGTGGGAGTCCTCCCGCCAAAGCAGTACTTC; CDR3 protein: CASSYSVGVLPPKQYF
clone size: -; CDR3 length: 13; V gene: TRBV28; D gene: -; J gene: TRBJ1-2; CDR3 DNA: TGTGCCAGCACATTCGGCGGGAGCTATGGCTACACCTTC; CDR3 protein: CASTFGGSYGYTF
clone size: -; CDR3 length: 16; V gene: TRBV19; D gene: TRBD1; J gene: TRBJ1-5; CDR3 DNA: TGTGCCAGTAGTATAGAAGGACAGGGAAGCAATCAGCCCCAGCATTTT; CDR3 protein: CASSIEGQGSNQPQHF
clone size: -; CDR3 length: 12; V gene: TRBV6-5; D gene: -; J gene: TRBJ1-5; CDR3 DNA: TGTGCCAGCTCTTTACTCAATCAGCCCCAGCATTTT; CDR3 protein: CASSLLNQPQHF
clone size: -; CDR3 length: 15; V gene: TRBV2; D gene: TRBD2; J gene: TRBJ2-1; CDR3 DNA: TGTGCCAGCAGTGAATTAGCGGGAGATTACAATGAGCAGTTCTTC; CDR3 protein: CASSELAGDYNEQFF
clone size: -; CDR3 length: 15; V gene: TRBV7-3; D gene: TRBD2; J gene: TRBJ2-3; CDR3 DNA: TGTGCCAGCAGCCCCCTGGCGGGAGGAGTGGATACGCAGTATTTT; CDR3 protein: CASSPLAGGVDTQYF
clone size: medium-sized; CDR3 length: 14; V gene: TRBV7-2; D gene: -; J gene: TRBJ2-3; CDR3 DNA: TGTGCCAGCAGCTTTGGACAGAGCACAGATACGCAGTATTTT; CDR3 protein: CASSFGQSTDTQYF
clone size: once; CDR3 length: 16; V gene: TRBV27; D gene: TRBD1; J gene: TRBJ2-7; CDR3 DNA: TGTGCCAGCAGGCTCCAACAGGGGCAGGCCTCCTACGAGCAGTACTTC; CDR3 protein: CASRLQQGQASYEQYF
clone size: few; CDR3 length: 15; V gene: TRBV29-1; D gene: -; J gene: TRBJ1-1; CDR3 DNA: TGCAGCGCCAATGGGCGAGGGGGGGTGAACACTGAAGCTTTCTTT; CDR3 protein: CSANGRGGVNTEAFF
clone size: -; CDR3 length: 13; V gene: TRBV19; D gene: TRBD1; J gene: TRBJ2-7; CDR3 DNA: TGTGCCAGTAAGGGACAGGAGTCCTACGAGCAGTACTTC; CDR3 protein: CASKGQESYEQYF
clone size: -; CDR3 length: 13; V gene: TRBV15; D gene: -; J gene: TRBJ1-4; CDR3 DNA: TGTGCCACCAGCAGGGAGACTAATGAAAAACTGTTTTTT; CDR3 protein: CATSRETNEKLFF
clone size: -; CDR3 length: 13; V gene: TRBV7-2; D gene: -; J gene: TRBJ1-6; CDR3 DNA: TGTGCCAGCAGGTGGACAGAAAATTCACCCCTCCACTTT; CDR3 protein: CASRWTENSPLHF
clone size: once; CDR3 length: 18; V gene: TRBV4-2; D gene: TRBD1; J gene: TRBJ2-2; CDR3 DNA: TGTGCCAGCAGCCAAGAATTAGCGGACAGGGGCATATTGGGGGAGCTGTTTTTT; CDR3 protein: CASSQELADRGILGELFF
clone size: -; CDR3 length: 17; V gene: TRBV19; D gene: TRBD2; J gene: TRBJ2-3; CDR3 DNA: TGTGCCAGTAGTATTAGGTGGGGCTCGGGGGGAGCAGATACGCAGTATTTT; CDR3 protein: CASSIRWGSGGADTQYF
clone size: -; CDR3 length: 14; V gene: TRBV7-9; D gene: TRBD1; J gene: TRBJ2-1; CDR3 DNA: TGTGCCACCAATACCTTGACAGGGGGCAATGAGCAGTTCTTC; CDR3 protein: CATNTLTGGNEQFF
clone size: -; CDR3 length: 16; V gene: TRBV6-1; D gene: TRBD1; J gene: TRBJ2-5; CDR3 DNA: TGTGCCAGCAGTGACCCAGGACAGGGTAGGAGAGAGACCCAGTACTTC; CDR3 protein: CASSDPGQGRRETQYF
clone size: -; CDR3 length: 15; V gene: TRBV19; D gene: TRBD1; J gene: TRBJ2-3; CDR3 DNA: TGTGCCAGTAGTCACAGGGGAATTGTAACAGATACGCAGTATTTT; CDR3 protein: CASSHRGIVTDTQYF
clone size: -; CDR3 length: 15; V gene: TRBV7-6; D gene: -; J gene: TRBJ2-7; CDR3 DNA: TGTGCCAGCAGCTCCCTGGACGGGGGAAGGAACGAGCAGTACTTC; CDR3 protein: CASSSLDGGRNEQYF
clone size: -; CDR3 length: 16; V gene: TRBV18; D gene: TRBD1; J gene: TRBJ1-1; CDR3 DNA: TGTGCCAGCTCACCAAGTGACAGGGGCAGGAACACTGAAGCTTTCTTT; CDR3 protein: CASSPSDRGRNTEAFF
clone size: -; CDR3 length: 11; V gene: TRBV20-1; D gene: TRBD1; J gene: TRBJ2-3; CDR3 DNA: TGCAGTGCTAGAGTAGGGGGCATGCAGTATTTT; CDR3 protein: CSARVGGMQYF
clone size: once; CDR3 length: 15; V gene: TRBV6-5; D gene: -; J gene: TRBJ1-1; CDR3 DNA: TGTGCCAGCACCCCCTCCGGCGGGGGGCACACTGAAGCTTTCTTT; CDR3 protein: CASTPSGGGHTEAFF